A single sample is the source of the 3 T cell receptor beta chains below, sequenced in a study of blood T cells in healthy people across ages. A J-beta primer mix and a sample-barcoded 5' primer were used in a second PCR of roughly 7 to 12 cycles. One entry per CDR3 protein results from TCRdb running MiXCR on the 5' RACE reads. This sample has hundreds of thousands of distinct CDR3 sequences; roughly 52% occur once, and the top ten carry roughly an eighth. The sample comprised blood. The receptors derive from a man younger than 45 in good health.

This chain joins TRBV10-3 and TRBJ2-2; 11 bases are a match to TRBD2. Germline V gene sequence: CDR1 ENHRY, CDR2 SYGVKD. The CDR3 totals 15 residues. Unmatched junction bases numbered 6, after V lost 8 bases and J lost 4 bases. CDR3 in amino acids: CAIGTSGESTGELFF. The CDR3 nucleotides are TGTGCCATCGGGACTAGCGGAGAATCCACCGGGGAGCTGTTTTTT.

The chain couples TRBV10-3 to TRBJ2-3; TRBD2 agrees at 11 bases. Germline values: CDR1 ENHRY, CDR2 SYGVKD. Trimming at V came to 2 bases and at J to 1 base, leaving 8 bases not matched to a gene. The CDR3 runs to 18 residues. CDR3 amino acids: CAISEPLGLAEGTDTQYF. As DNA, the CDR3 is TGTGCCATCAGTGAGCCCTTGGGACTAGCGGAGGGCACAGATACGCAGTATTTT.

The genes are TRBV6-5 and TRBJ1-1, with D unclear. Between the trimmed V and J ends, which lost 4 bases and 0 bases, there was a span of 12 bases. Germline loops: CDR1 MNHEY, CDR2 SVGAGI. This CDR3 is built from 15 residues. CDR3 in DNA: TGTGCCAGCAGTTCTCGGGCCATCCTGAACACTGAAGCTTTCTTT. Protein sequence: CASSSRAILNTEAFF.